The 25 T cell receptor beta chains given below trace back to one sample, sequenced in a study of T-cell reconstitution after alpha-beta-depleted transplantation in children. The authors prepared the TCRbeta library with unique molecular identifiers. Using its own MiXCR run on the PCR reads, TCRdb lists one record per CDR3 protein. This table holds roughly 48,000 distinct CDR3 sequences, around 5.9% found once. Here the sequenced sample was PBMCs, mostly from graft donor cells, taken 60 days after TCRalphabeta/CD19-depleted stem cell transplant. The receptor source for this set is a female patient aged 2-15 years who had a stem cell transplant for aplastic anemia, so the T cells may come from the graft donor.

This clonotype appeared many times. The chain has TRBV24-1 and TRBJ2-2; D possibly corresponds to TRBD2 (5 bases). In germline, CDR1 is KGHDR, CDR2 SFDVKD. With 5 bases removed from V and 0 bases from J, the gap between germline ends came to 12 bases. CDR3 length: 16 residues. The DNA of the CDR3 is TGTGCCACCAGTGTGAGGGCCTCGACGAACACCGGGGAGCTGTTTTTT. It is translated as CATSVRASTNTGELFF.

This clonotype was seen a few times. The chain recombines TRBV11-2 with TRBJ2-4; possibly TRBD1 for D (6 bases). V lost 5 bases to trimming and J lost 3 bases, with 8 bases between them. There are 13 residues in the CDR3. CDR1 SGHAT and CDR2 FQNNGV come from the germline V gene. CDR3 coding DNA: TGTGCCAGCAGCGCGGACAGCAAAAACATTCAGTACTTC. Its translation: CASSADSKNIQYF. The full variable domain, with the rest looked up from reference TRBV11-2 and TRBJ2-4, is EAGVAQSPRYKIIEKRQSVAFWCNPISGHATLYWYQQILGQGPKLLIQFQNNGVVDDSQLPKDRFSAERLKGVDSTLKIQPAKLEDSAVYLCASSADSKNIQYFGAGTRLSVL.

J is TRBJ2-2 and V is TRBV18, with D perhaps TRBD2 (5 bases). Germline values: CDR1 KGHSH, CDR2 LQKENI. The V end lost 3 bases, the J end lost 3 bases, and 20 bases lay between the germline ends. The CDR3 contains 18 residues. The CDR3 is CASSPLHSRTQDTGELFF. CDR3 DNA: TGTGCCAGCTCACCTCTCCATTCGAGGACTCAAGACACCGGGGAGCTGTTTTTT.

The table lists this clonotype with many counts. This chain connects TRBV6-5 to TRBJ2-5; 8 bases match TRBD2. J was trimmed by 7 bases and V by 2 bases; bases with no gene match: 9. CDR1 and CDR2 from the germline V gene are MNHEY and SVGAGI. The CDR3 covers 15 residues. The CDR3 bases are TGTGCCAGCAGTTACGTCGGGGGGGGGAGCGGGACCCAGTACTTC. Amino acid sequence: CASSYVGGGSGTQYF.

This clonotype was observed a few times. V is TRBV7-9 and J is TRBJ2-7; 7 positions agree with TRBD1. CDR1 is SEHNR, CDR2 FQNEAQ, per germline (reference sequence). J lost 3 bases, V lost 3 bases, and 5 bases had no gene match. This CDR3 comprises 14 residues. The CDR3 nucleotides are TGTGCCAGCAGCTTTCGCAGGGGGAACTACGAGCAGTACGTC. Encoded protein: CASSFRRGNYEQYV.

V usage is TRBV28 and J usage is TRBJ1-5; 8 nucleotides agree with TRBD1. Germline CDR1 reads MDHEN; CDR2 reads SYDVKM. V lost 9 bases to trimming and J lost 0 bases; unmatched junction nucleotides: 7. The CDR3 extends over 15 amino acids. The CDR3 protein is CASFQGAYSNQPQHF. DNA of the CDR3: TGTGCCAGTTTCCAGGGGGCCTATAGCAATCAGCCCCAGCATTTT.

Ten or more counts support this clonotype. The rearrangement uses TRBV28 and TRBJ2-7; D is perhaps TRBD1 (6 bases). Germline V gene sequence: CDR1 MDHEN, CDR2 SYDVKM. Trimming shortened V by 6 bases and J by 7 bases, and 13 bases separated the two germline ends. This CDR3 comprises 12 residues. The CDR3, as DNA: TGTGCCAGCAGCCTCAGGGGTGGGGAGCAGTACTTC. Its protein product is CASSLRGGEQYF.

The chain uses TRBV28 and TRBJ2-7; D possibly corresponds to TRBD2 (6 bases). CDR3 size: 15 residues. In germline, CDR1 is MDHEN, CDR2 SYDVKM. V was pared by 3 bases and J by 2 bases, with 14 bases between. The DNA of the CDR3 is TGTGCCAGCAGTTTTAGGCTAGCGAGTACCTACGAGCAGTACTTC. Translation gives CASSFRLASTYEQYF.

The V gene is TRBV18, the J gene TRBJ2-3, with TRBD2 identical over 7 bases. V trimming: 6 bases; J trimming: 0 bases; junction bases outside the gene matches: 18. Germline CDR1 KGHSH, CDR2 LQKENI. The CDR3 has 19 amino acids. The CDR3 protein is CASSPGSFGLADSTDTQYF. The CDR3 nucleotides read TGTGCCAGCTCCCCGGGGTCTTTCGGGCTAGCGGATAGCACAGATACGCAGTATTTT.

Many counts were recorded for this clonotype. The genes are TRBV5-6 and TRBJ1-1; TRBD1 is a possible D gene (5 bases). The CDR3 spans 14 residues. The germline V gene has CDR1 SGHDT and CDR2 YYEEEE. V lost 2 bases, J lost 1 base, and 9 bases lay in between. As DNA, the CDR3 is TGTGCCAGCAGCTTAGGGGCGGGGAACACTGAAGCTTTCTTT. This translates into CASSLGAGNTEAFF.

This clonotype was counted ten times or more. This sequence joins TRBV20-1 and TRBJ1-5; D not certain. The CDR3 runs 15 residues. Per germline, CDR1 DFQATT and CDR2 SNEGSKA (reference sequence). V was cut by 6 bases and J by 2 bases, with 17 bases left in between. This CDR3 is CSAQKAGKGNQPQHF. Here the CDR3 DNA reads TGCAGTGCCCAGAAAGCGGGTAAGGGCAATCAGCCCCAGCATTTT.

In its sample, this clonotype was seen many times. CDR3 protein: CSAHSGTGYNTQYF. CDR3 DNA sequence: TGCAGTGCACATTCCGGGACAGGGTATAATACGCAGTATTTT. The rearrangement links TRBV20-1 to TRBJ2-3, with TRBD1 identical over 9 bases. The J segment lost 7 bases and the V segment lost 6 bases, leaving 11 bases of the junction unmatched. The CDR3 is 14 residues long. CDR1 DFQATT and CDR2 SNEGSKA come from the germline V gene (reference sequence).

In its sample, this clonotype was seen many times. The chain joins TRBV28 to TRBJ2-7, with D maybe TRBD1 (5 bases). Trimming left V 3 bases short and J 5 bases short, with 8 bases between. CDR1 is MDHEN, CDR2 SYDVKM, per germline. This CDR3 contains 12 residues. DNA for the CDR3: TGTGCCAGCAGTTTGATAGGGGACGAGCAGTACTTC. As protein: CASSLIGDEQYF.

This clonotype has ten or more counts. As DNA, the CDR3 is TGCAGTGCTTCTGGGGGACAGAACTATGGCTACACCTTC. It specifies CSASGGQNYGYTF. The chain combines TRBV20-1 with TRBJ1-2; 7 nucleotides agree with TRBD1. Per the germline V gene, CDR1 is DFQATT and CDR2 is SNEGSKA (reference sequence). The CDR3 covers 13 residues. V lost 5 bases to trimming and J lost 2 bases; unmatched junction nucleotides: 5.

This clonotype was seen many times. J is TRBJ1-2 and V is TRBV6-6, with unresolved D. The V end was cut by 2 bases, the J end by 1 base, with 11 bases between. Germline lookup yields CDR1 MNHNY and CDR2 SVGAGI (reference sequence). The CDR3 runs to 15 residues. The CDR3 loop is CASSYGPEVNYGYTF. CDR3 nucleotides: TGTGCCAGCAGTTACGGCCCGGAAGTTAACTATGGCTACACCTTC.

The table lists this clonotype with a few counts. The chain recombines TRBV3-1 with TRBJ2-5; no firm D call. The V gene lost 1 base and the J gene lost 4 bases, with 4 bases spanning the gap. Germline CDR1 reads LGHDT; CDR2 reads YNNKEL (reference sequence). The CDR3 length is 12 residues. This CDR3 is CASSQGRETQYF. CDR3 bases: TGTGCCAGCAGCCAAGGCAGAGAGACCCAGTACTTC.

This clonotype was observed many times. The rearrangement links TRBV5-1 to TRBJ2-3; perhaps D is TRBD1 or TRBD2 (5 bases each). The length of the CDR3 is 15 residues. Per the germline V gene, CDR1 is SGHRS and CDR2 is YFSETQ. Trimming removed 0 bases at V and 4 bases at J, with 12 bases between. CDR3 nucleotides: TGCGCCAGCAGCTTGGGACGTCAGGGAGCAGATACGCAGTATTTT. Its protein is CASSLGRQGADTQYF.

This clonotype has at least ten counts. The rearrangement uses TRBV4-1 and TRBJ2-7; D is unresolved. Between the trimmed V and J ends, which lost 1 base and 2 bases, there was a span of 12 bases. Germline V gene sequence: CDR1 MGHRA, CDR2 YSYEKL. The CDR3 spans 15 residues. CDR3 residues: CASSQGQPPTYEQYF. The CDR3 DNA sequence: TGCGCCAGCAGCCAAGGTCAGCCGCCTACCTACGAGCAGTACTTC.

This clonotype was observed many times. The rearrangement joins TRBV7-2 to TRBJ1-2; D call uncertain. This CDR3 contains 11 residues. Germline V gives CDR1 SGHTA, CDR2 FQGNSA. The V and J ends lost 1 base and 8 bases respectively, with 5 bases between them. CDR3 sequence (DNA): TGTGCCAGCAGCTTAGAGAGCGGCTACACCTTC. It translates to CASSLESGYTF.

This clonotype was found many times. The chain carries TRBV20-1 and TRBJ2-1; no reliable D call. From germline, CDR1 is DFQATT and CDR2 SNEGSKA (reference sequence). The CDR3 has 15 residues. Trimming shortened V by 1 base and J by 0 bases, and 10 bases separated the two germline ends. The CDR3 DNA reads TGCAGTGCTAGAGGACTCAAGCGCTCCTACAATGAGCAGTTCTTC. Its protein is CSARGLKRSYNEQFF.

In this sample, this clonotype turned up many times. The CDR3 reads CASSVTGTYEQYF. CDR3 sequence (DNA): TGTGCCAGCAGTGTAACAGGGACCTACGAGCAGTACTTC. V usage is TRBV12-3 or TRBV12-4 and J usage is TRBJ2-7; perhaps TRBD1 as D (6 bases). The CDR3 sequence is 13 residues long. With 5 bases removed from V and 2 bases from J, the gap between germline ends came to 10 bases.

The table lists this clonotype with a few counts. The rearrangement uses TRBV29-1 and TRBJ1-1; 7 bases are shared with TRBD1. In germline, CDR1 is SQVTM, CDR2 ANQGSEA. The CDR3 extends over 11 amino acids. Trimming at V came to 5 bases and at J to 12 bases, leaving 9 bases not matched to a gene. The chain's CDR3 is CSVSRDRQTFF. The CDR3 coding sequence is TGCAGCGTTTCCCGGGACAGACAAACTTTCTTT.

This clonotype was counted at least ten times. This chain links TRBV5-1 with TRBJ2-3; D unresolved. The CDR3 sequence is 17 residues long. Trimming shortened V by 0 bases and J by 0 bases, and 14 bases separated the two germline ends. From germline, CDR1 is SGHRS and CDR2 YFSETQ. The CDR3 reads CASSLGPTWGSTDTQYF. The CDR3 bases are TGCGCCAGCAGCTTGGGACCTACCTGGGGAAGCACAGATACGCAGTATTTT.

This clonotype has a count of ten or more. The rearrangement joins TRBV9 to TRBJ2-1; TRBD2 aligns across 7 bases. This CDR3 has 16 amino acids. Germline values: CDR1 SGDLS, CDR2 YYNGEE. Trimming took 0 bases from V and 3 from J; bases not matched to a gene: 6. CDR3 region: CASSVAGRGFYNEQFF. The DNA for the CDR3 is TGTGCCAGCAGCGTAGCTGGGCGGGGGTTCTACAATGAGCAGTTCTTC.

This clonotype has at least ten counts. A single base separates this from a much larger clone, so it may be a read error. The CDR3 end shows no conserved phenylalanine or tryptophan, and so a read error is likely. This chain connects TRBV29-1 to TRBJ2-5; D is possibly TRBD2 (6 bases). Per the germline V gene, CDR1 is SQVTM and CDR2 is ANQGSEA. The CDR3 totals 10 residues. V was clipped by 7 bases and J by 3 bases, with 6 bases between them. DNA of the CDR3: TGCAGCGCGGGGGAAGAGACCCAGTACTCC. Translating it yields CSAGEETQYS.